The source of this T cell receptor beta chain is a study of cytomegalovirus exposure and HLA in healthy donors. It was with 60 Vbeta and 13 Jbeta primers that the PCR ran. Here immunoSEQ multiplex PCR was the method, and the copy in TCRdb shows in-frame clones only, minus some. The data contain 160,000 or so clones, roughly 80% of them singletons. CDR3 length equals 15 residues. The trim removed 0 bases at V and 2 bases at J, leaving 3 bases unmatched. Germline values: CDR1 LGHNA, CDR2 YSLEER. V and J are TRBV4-3 and TRBJ2-7; 8 nucleotides agree with TRBD2. This clonotype was sampled from a young man in good health and CMV-seropositive. Sequencing was performed on PBMCs. The CDR3 DNA reads as TGCGCCAGCAGCCAAGATGCGGGGGGCCCCTACGAGCAGTACTTC. This gives the protein CASSQDAGGPYEQYF.